The T cell receptor beta chain under discussion was sequenced for a study of blood T cell repertoires in COVID-19 (dated by TCRdb to 2020 to 2022). As for the study more broadly: Collaborator samples came from the United States, Italy and Spain and covered acute and convalescent phases of COVID-19. Subjects who had been exposed to COVID-19, were actively infected with it, or had recovered from it provided the deeply sampled blood TCRbeta repertoires that made up the dataset. Sample metadata almost always included a de-identified subject ID, COVID-19 status, age in years and sex. Where HLA class I and class II types were available, the types were taken from metadata supplied by the sample provider, not from assay-based typing. The repertoires were released in a freely available public database intended as a resource for research on the immune response to SARS-CoV-2. The material from the prospective study consisted of cDNA or gDNA derived from T cells, B-cell-depleted T cells, or PBMCs. The samples were drawn from two sources: the first 160 participants of the ongoing ImmuneRACE study, and 1,000 to 1,500 subjects contributed by 6 global collaborators. Overall results and qualifications from the work: Clinical and demographic metadata were provided uncurated, with the amount varying by source and participant.

One collaborating source in Seattle enrolled patients during active infection and followed them longitudinally through the course of disease. Collaborating institutions collected whole blood in K2EDTA tubes following their own protocols. For TCRbeta analysis, collaborator samples were shipped as frozen whole blood, as isolated PBMCs, or as DNA extracted from either sample type. A remark on this clone: Its antigen is not yet known. Base quality data are lacking; no much larger clone is found one base away.

TCRbeta CDR3 regions were amplified from genomic DNA by means of the immunoSEQ Assay, a bias-controlled multiplex PCR. The original pipeline was this. Nucleated cell counts per sample were estimated from amplification of reference gene primers within the assay. To quantify the absolute abundance of each unique TCRbeta CDR3 rearrangement, sequence reads were collapsed and filtered. For each sample, productive Simpson clonality was calculated as the square root of Simpson's diversity index over productive rearrangements. TCRdb limited this immuneACCESS table to in-frame rearrangements with V and J called. A share of clones is missing; checked studies link under half to unresolved V genes, and the rest is unexplained. V and J calls and clone size follow that table, whereas D and trimming were derived from the DNA. The sample table shows about 290,000 clones, and nearly 90% are seen once. Together, the top ten hold 11% of the sample.

As encoded in the germline V gene (reference sequence), CDR1 is MNHEY while CDR2 is SMNVEV. The CDR3, from cysteine to phenylalanine, totals 15 residues. CDR3 DNA only is kept here, 45 bases in frame from base 1. V loses 10 bases, J loses 0 bases, and the germline ends lie 18 bases apart. The chain is assembled from TRBV27 and TRBJ1-1, and perhaps TRBD1 as D gene, on 6 matching bases. The specimen sequenced was peripheral blood. This clonotype was sampled from a woman in her 30s with COVID-19, enrolled during active disease. The DNA sequence is TGTGCCACGGGGGGGCGGGGCCTCATGAACACTGAAGCTTTCTTT. This encodes CATGGRGLMNTEAFF.